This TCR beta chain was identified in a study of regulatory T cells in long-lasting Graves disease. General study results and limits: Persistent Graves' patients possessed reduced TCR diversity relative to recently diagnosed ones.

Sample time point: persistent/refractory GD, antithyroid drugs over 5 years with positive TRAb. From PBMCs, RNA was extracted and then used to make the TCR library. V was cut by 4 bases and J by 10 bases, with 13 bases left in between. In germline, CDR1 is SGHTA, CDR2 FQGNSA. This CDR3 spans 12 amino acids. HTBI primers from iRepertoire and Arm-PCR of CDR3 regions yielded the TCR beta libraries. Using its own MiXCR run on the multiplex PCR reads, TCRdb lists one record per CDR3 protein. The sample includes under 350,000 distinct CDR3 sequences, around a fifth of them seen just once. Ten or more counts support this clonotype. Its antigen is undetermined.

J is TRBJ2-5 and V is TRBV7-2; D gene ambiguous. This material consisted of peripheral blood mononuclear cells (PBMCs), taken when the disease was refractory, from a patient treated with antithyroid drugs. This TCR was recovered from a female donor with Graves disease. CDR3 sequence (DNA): TGTGCCAGCAGCTCAGGATTGGGGAACCAGTACTTC. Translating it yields CASSSGLGNQYF. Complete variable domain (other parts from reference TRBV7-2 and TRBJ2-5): GAGVSQSPSNKVTEKGKDVELRCDPISGHTALYWYRQSLGQGLEFLIYFQGNSAPDKSGLPSDRFSAERTGGSVSTLTIQRTQQEDSAVYLCASSSGLGNQYFGPGTRLLVL.